The 24 T cell receptor beta chains below were found in one sample sequenced in a study of cytomegalovirus exposure and HLA in healthy donors. Produced via immunoSEQ multiplex PCR; TCRdb's table is partial and in-frame only. There are about 190,000 clones in the sample; approximately 84% occur only once, and approximately 7% lies in the top ten. Sequenced: PBMCs. The receptors originated from a man aged 18-30 years in good health and CMV-seropositive.

V gene TRBV7-6 combines with J gene TRBJ2-5, with 8 nucleotides matching TRBD2. The CDR3 is 15 amino acids. The V gene end was trimmed by 5 bases and the J gene end by 5 bases; junction bases not matched to a gene: 10. Germline assignment: CDR1 SGHVS and CDR2 FNYEAQ. CDR3 DNA: TGTGCCAGCAGCGCAATAGCGGGCGGGGGGGAGACCCAGTACTTC. This gives the protein CASSAIAGGGETQYF.

The genes are TRBV9 and TRBJ2-1; 11 bases fit TRBD2. The CDR3 extends over 16 amino acids. Trimming at V came to 2 bases and at J to 5 bases, leaving 6 bases not matched to a gene. In germline, CDR1 is SGDLS, CDR2 YYNGEE. The DNA for the CDR3 is TGTGCCAGCAGCGTCGTTAGCGGGGGGGGACACAATGAGCAGTTCTTC. It yields the protein CASSVVSGGGHNEQFF.

The V gene is TRBV5-4, the J gene TRBJ2-6, with 7 positions matching TRBD2. Germline V CDR1 and CDR2: SGHNT, YYREEE (reference sequence). This CDR3 spans 17 amino acids. V trimming: 3 bases; J trimming: 3 bases; junction bases outside the gene matches: 9. CDR3 coding DNA: TGTGCCAGCAGCTGGGCTGGGGGGGGTGGTGGGGCCAACGTCCTGACTTTC. Amino acids: CASSWAGGGGGANVLTF.

The chain has TRBV19 and TRBJ2-7; possible D gene TRBD2, 6 bases. This CDR3 comprises 13 residues. Germline V gives CDR1 LNHDA, CDR2 SQIVND (reference sequence). Trimming stripped 6 bases from V and 6 bases from J, with 15 bases between. CDR3 in DNA: TGTGCCAGTAGCATTAGCGGCATCTCCGAGCAGTACTTC. Protein sequence: CASSISGISEQYF.

The V and J genes are TRBV28 and TRBJ2-7; D is undetermined. Trimming stripped 4 bases from V and 2 bases from J, with 18 bases between. Germline values: CDR1 MDHEN, CDR2 SYDVKM. CDR3 length equals 16 residues. The CDR3 here is CASSSSTAARTYEQYF. The CDR3 nucleotides are TGTGCCAGCAGTTCCTCGACCGCGGCGAGGACCTACGAGCAGTACTTC.

This clone appeared a single time. V gene TRBV6-5 combines with J gene TRBJ1-1; TRBD1 might be the D (6 bases). The CDR3 loop spans 14 amino acids. Trimming left V 7 bases short and J 4 bases short, with 16 bases between. CDR1 MNHEY and CDR2 SVGAGI come from the germline V gene. CDR3 DNA: TGTGCCAGCACACCCCCAGACAGGCTCACTGAAGCTTTCTTT. This translates into CASTPPDRLTEAFF.

This chain connects TRBV18 to TRBJ2-5, with 10 nucleotides matching TRBD1. The CDR3 consists of 14 residues. Germline V CDR1 and CDR2: KGHSH, LQKENI. Trimming removed 2 bases from V and 3 bases from J; junction bases left unmatched: 0. The CDR3 coding sequence is TGTGCCAGCTCACCAGGGACAGGGGAAGAGACCCAGTACTTC. Amino acid sequence: CASSPGTGEETQYF.

The chain joins TRBV5-1 to TRBJ2-1; 8 nucleotides match TRBD2. V trimming: 0 bases; J trimming: 3 bases; junction bases outside the gene matches: 20. The length of the CDR3 is 21 residues. Looked up from germline, CDR1 is SGHRS and CDR2 is YFSETQ. The DNA of the CDR3 is TGCGCCAGCAGCTTGGAGGTTAAACGGGAGGGCTCTCGGTTACTCTACAATGAGCAGTTCTTC. Its protein is CASSLEVKREGSRLLYNEQFF.

The chain combines TRBV20-1 with TRBJ2-4, with a possible D match to TRBD1 (5 bases). Germline CDR1 DFQATT, CDR2 SNEGSKA (reference sequence). The CDR3 has 11 amino acids. V was trimmed by 6 bases and J by 13 bases, leaving 16 bases between them. CDR3 in DNA: TGCAGTGCCATGACAGTCGCCCTCCAGTACTTC. This encodes CSAMTVALQYF.

The chain joins TRBV10-3 to TRBJ2-3; 14 bases line up with TRBD2. The trim removed 4 bases at V and 0 bases at J, leaving 6 bases unmatched. Germline V gene data show CDR1 as ENHRY and CDR2 as SYGVKD. This CDR3 has 18 residues. Here the CDR3 DNA reads TGTGCCATCAGTGGTGGGACTAGCGGGGGCCTAAGCACAGATACGCAGTATTTT. Translated, it gives CAISGGTSGGLSTDTQYF.

The table lists this clone with a count of one. The chain uses TRBV6-1 and TRBJ2-3, with D unresolved. The germline V and J ends were trimmed by 0 bases and 1 base, with 5 bases remaining between them. CDR1 and CDR2 from the germline V gene are MNHNS and SASEGT. This CDR3 spans 14 amino acids. The CDR3 spells CASSEASRTDTQYF. CDR3 coding DNA: TGTGCCAGCAGTGAAGCCTCCCGCACAGATACGCAGTATTTT.

This chain links TRBV1 with TRBJ2-7; the D call TRBD1 from the table was never checked on the DNA. TRBV1 corresponds to a pseudogene. This CDR3 is 12 amino acids long. The CDR3 DNA reads TGCACCAGCAGCCGACAGGGAGCCGAGCAGTACTTC. Translating it yields CTSSRQGAEQYF.

This chain links TRBV25-1 with TRBJ1-4, with 9 nucleotides matching TRBD1. Germline loops: CDR1 MGHDK, CDR2 SYGVNS. This CDR3 region has 17 residues. V lost 0 bases, J lost 8 bases, and 10 bases stayed unmatched. This CDR3 reads CASSEYFRDRVGEKLFF. DNA of the CDR3: TGTGCCAGCAGTGAATACTTTAGGGACAGGGTTGGAGAAAAACTGTTTTTT.

The chain carries TRBV19 and TRBJ2-7; D is perhaps TRBD1 (5 bases). Germline CDR1 LNHDA, CDR2 SQIVND (reference sequence). Trimming shortened V by 5 bases and J by 2 bases, and 10 bases separated the two germline ends. The CDR3 sequence is 13 residues long. The CDR3, as DNA: TGTGCCAGTAGTCAGGGCCATACCTACGAGCAGTACTTC. Encoded protein: CASSQGHTYEQYF.

V usage is TRBV2 and J usage is TRBJ1-1; weak D call: TRBD1 (6 bases). Germline V gene data show CDR1 as SNHLY and CDR2 as FYNNEI. V shed 6 bases and J shed 0 bases, with 11 bases lying between them. There are 14 residues in the CDR3. CDR3 amino acids: CASRFRGLNTEAFF. CDR3 DNA sequence: TGTGCCAGCAGATTCAGGGGCCTGAACACTGAAGCTTTCTTT.

The rearrangement uses TRBV6-6 and TRBJ2-1; 8 nucleotides agree with TRBD2. The CDR3 is made up of 16 amino acids. The trim removed 2 bases at V and 5 bases at J, leaving 8 bases unmatched. Germline V lookup: CDR1 MNHNY, CDR2 SVGAGI (reference sequence). In DNA, the CDR3 is TGTGCCAGCAGTTACGAGGACGGGAGGGCCAACAATGAGCAGTTCTTC. Amino acid sequence: CASSYEDGRANNEQFF.

This clone has a handful of counts. The chain carries TRBV6-5 and TRBJ1-2, with TRBD1 as a possible D gene (6 bases). Trimming pared 6 bases from V and 7 bases from J, leaving 18 bases between. There are 14 residues in the CDR3. Germline V lookup: CDR1 MNHEY, CDR2 SVGAGI. The CDR3 region has the DNA TGTGCCAGCAGCACAATCACAGGGTTGGCTGGCTACACCTTC. Translation gives CASSTITGLAGYTF.

Concerning this clone: Different DNA sequences within this sample yield the same CDR3. The chain joins TRBV7-3 to TRBJ2-3, with D maybe TRBD2 (5 bases). V was clipped by 2 bases and J by 6 bases, with 12 bases between them. This CDR3 contains 14 residues. Germline V lookup: CDR1 SGHTA, CDR2 FQGTGA. Written as DNA, the CDR3 is TGTGCCAGCAGCTTAGGGCTAGCCGGCGATACGCAGTATTTT. Translated, it gives CASSLGLAGDTQYF. Using reference TRBV7-3 and TRBJ2-3 for the parts outside the CDR3, the full variable domain is GAGVSQTPSNKVTEKGKYVELRCDPISGHTALYWYRQSLGQGPEFLIYFQGTGAADDSGLPNDRFFAVRPEGSVSTLKIQRTERGDSAVYLCASSLGLAGDTQYFGPGTRLTVL.

V usage is TRBV5-1 and J usage is TRBJ2-3, with a weak D call TRBD2 (6 bases). Trimming cost V 2 bases and J 7 bases, with 14 bases left between them. Germline V lookup: CDR1 SGHRS, CDR2 YFSETQ. The length of the CDR3 is 14 residues. CDR3 loop: CASSFLEGENTQYF. For the CDR3, the DNA is TGCGCCAGCAGCTTCTTGGAGGGAGAGAATACGCAGTATTTT.

The gene calls are TRBV7-6 and TRBJ2-5; 7 nucleotides match TRBD2. This CDR3 spans 16 amino acids. The germline V gene encodes CDR1 SGHVS and CDR2 FNYEAQ. J was trimmed by 3 bases and V by 5 bases; bases with no gene match: 12. The CDR3 loop is CASSGPSGGRKETQYF. In nucleotides, the CDR3 is TGTGCCAGCAGCGGCCCTAGCGGAGGCCGGAAAGAGACCCAGTACTTC.

V is TRBV6-6 and J is TRBJ2-3, with 9 bases lining up with TRBD2. The V and J ends lost 6 bases and 6 bases, in that order; junction bases with no gene match: 13. CDR1 and CDR2 from the germline V gene are MNHNY and SVGAGI (reference sequence). This CDR3 comprises 16 residues. CDR3 sequence: CASRFLAGGGLDTQYF. In nucleotides, the CDR3 is TGTGCCAGCAGATTTCTCGCGGGAGGGGGGCTGGATACGCAGTATTTT.

This sequence joins TRBV4-2 and TRBJ2-1, with 7 positions matching TRBD2. Germline assignment: CDR1 LGHNA and CDR2 YNFKEQ. Losses at the gene ends were 1 base for V and 7 bases for J; bases not matched to a gene: 13. CDR3 length: 17 residues. CDR3 in amino acids: CASSQGVAGHLGNEQFF. CDR3 DNA sequence: TGTGCCAGCAGCCAAGGGGTAGCGGGTCACCTGGGGAATGAGCAGTTCTTC.

The V gene is TRBV4-1, the J gene TRBJ2-3; 9 bases are a match to TRBD2. Per germline, CDR1 MGHRA and CDR2 YSYEKL. The V and J ends lost 1 base and 2 bases, in that order; junction bases with no gene match: 4. CDR3 length: 16 amino acids. CDR3 in DNA: TGCGCCAGCAGCCAAGGGGCGGGAGGGATCACAGATACGCAGTATTTT. Protein sequence: CASSQGAGGITDTQYF.

The chain carries TRBV5-6 and TRBJ2-5, with TRBD1 as a possible D gene (6 bases). This CDR3 is built from 16 residues. Germline loops: CDR1 SGHDT, CDR2 YYEEEE. V was trimmed by 0 bases and J by 5 bases, leaving 17 bases between them. The CDR3 nucleotides read TGTGCCAGCAGCTTGGTGCGGGCTTTCCAGGGGGAGACCCAGTACTTC. It is translated as CASSLVRAFQGETQYF.